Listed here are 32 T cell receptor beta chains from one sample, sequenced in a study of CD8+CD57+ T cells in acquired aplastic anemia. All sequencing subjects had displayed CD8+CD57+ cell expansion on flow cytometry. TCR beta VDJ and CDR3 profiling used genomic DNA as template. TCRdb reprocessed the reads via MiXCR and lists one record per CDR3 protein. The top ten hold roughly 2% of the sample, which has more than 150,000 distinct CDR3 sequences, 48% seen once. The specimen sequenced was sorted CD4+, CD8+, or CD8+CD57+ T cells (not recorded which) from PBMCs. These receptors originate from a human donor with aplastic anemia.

The CDR3 reads CASSLSGQGAIPLHF. CDR3 in DNA: TGTGCCAGCAGCTTATCGGGACAGGGGGCTATACCCCTCCACTTT. The J gene is TRBJ1-6, the V gene TRBV11-2; 12 bases match TRBD1. Trimming at V came to 2 bases and at J to 12 bases, leaving 5 bases not matched to a gene. The CDR3 consists of 15 residues. The germline gives CDR1 SGHAT, CDR2 FQNNGV.

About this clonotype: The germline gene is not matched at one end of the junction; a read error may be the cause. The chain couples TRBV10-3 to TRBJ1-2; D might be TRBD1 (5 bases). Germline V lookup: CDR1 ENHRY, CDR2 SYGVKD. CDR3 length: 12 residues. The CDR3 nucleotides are TGTGCCAGCAGTTTATGGGGGAGGGGCTACACCTTC. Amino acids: CASSLWGRGYTF.

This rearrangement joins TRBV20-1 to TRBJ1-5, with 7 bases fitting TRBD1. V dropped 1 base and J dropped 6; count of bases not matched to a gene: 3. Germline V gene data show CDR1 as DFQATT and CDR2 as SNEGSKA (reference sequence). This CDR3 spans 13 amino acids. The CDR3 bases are TGCAGTGCTAGAGCGGCAGGGGGTCAGCCCCAGCATTTT. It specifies CSARAAGGQPQHF.

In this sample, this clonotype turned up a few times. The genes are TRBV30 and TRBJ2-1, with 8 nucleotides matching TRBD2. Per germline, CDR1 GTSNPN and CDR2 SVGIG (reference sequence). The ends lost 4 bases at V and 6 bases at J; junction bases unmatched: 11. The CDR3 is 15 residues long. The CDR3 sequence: CAWTLGLDVSNEQFF. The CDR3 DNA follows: TGTGCCTGGACCTTGGGACTAGATGTGTCCAATGAGCAGTTCTTC.

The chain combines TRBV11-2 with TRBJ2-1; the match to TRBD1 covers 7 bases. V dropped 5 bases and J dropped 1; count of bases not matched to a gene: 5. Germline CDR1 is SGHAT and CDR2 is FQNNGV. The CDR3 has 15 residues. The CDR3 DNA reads TGTGCCAGCAGCAAAACAGGGGAATCCTACAATGAGCAGTTCTTC. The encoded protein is CASSKTGESYNEQFF.

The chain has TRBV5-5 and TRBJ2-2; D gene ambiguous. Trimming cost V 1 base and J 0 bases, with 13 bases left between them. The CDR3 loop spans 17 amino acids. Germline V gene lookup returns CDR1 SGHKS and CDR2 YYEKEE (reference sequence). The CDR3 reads CASSLSQRSTNTGELFF. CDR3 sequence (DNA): TGTGCCAGCAGCTTGAGCCAGCGCTCTACGAACACCGGGGAGCTGTTTTTT.

CDR3 sequence (DNA): TGCGCCAGCAGCTTCGAACAGCGGAGCACTGAAGCTTTCTTT. Translation: CASSFEQRSTEAFF. This chain links TRBV5-1 with TRBJ1-1; no reliable D call. This CDR3 is built from 14 residues. Germline V lookup: CDR1 SGHRS, CDR2 YFSETQ. V was shortened by 2 bases and J by 4 bases, with 12 bases between the two germline ends.

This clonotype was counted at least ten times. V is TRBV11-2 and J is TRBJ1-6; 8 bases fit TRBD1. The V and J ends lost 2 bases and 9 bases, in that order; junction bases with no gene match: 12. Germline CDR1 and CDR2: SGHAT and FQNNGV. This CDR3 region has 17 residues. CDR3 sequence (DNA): TGTGCCAGCAGCTTAAACCCTTTGACAGGGGAAGGTTCACCCCTCCACTTT. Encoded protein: CASSLNPLTGEGSPLHF.

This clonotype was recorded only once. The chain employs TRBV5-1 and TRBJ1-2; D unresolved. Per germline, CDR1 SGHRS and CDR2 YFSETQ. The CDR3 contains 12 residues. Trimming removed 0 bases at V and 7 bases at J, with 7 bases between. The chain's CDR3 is CASSLVGSGYTF. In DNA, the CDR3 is TGCGCCAGCAGCTTGGTAGGGTCTGGCTACACCTTC.

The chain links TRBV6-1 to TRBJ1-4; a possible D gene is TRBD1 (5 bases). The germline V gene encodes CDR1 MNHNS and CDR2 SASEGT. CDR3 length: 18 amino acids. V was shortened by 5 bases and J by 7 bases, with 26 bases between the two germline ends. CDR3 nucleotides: TGTGCCAGCAGTCGAACAGGACTTAGGCCCGGGACTCCTGAAAAACTGTTTTTT. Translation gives CASSRTGLRPGTPEKLFF.

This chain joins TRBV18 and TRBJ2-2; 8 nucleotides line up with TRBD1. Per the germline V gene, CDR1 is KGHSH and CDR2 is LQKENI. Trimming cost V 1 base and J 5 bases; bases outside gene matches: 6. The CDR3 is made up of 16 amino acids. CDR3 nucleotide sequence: TGTGCCAGCTCACCACAGGCAGGGGGCCTTACCGGGGAGCTGTTTTTT. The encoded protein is CASSPQAGGLTGELFF.

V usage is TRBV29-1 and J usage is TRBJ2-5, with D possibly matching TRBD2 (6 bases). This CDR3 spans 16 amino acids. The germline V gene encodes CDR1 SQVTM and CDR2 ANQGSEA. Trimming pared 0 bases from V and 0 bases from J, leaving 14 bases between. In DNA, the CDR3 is TGCAGCGTTGAAGACTATTTTGCGGGGTACCAAGAGACCCAGTACTTC. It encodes CSVEDYFAGYQETQYF.

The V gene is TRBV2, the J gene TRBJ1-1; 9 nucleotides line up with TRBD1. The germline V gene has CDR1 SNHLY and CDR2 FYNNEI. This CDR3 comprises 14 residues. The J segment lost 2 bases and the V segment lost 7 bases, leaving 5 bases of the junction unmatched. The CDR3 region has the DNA TGTGCCAGCATAAGGACAGGGGCTAACACTGAAGCTTTCTTT. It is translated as CASIRTGANTEAFF.

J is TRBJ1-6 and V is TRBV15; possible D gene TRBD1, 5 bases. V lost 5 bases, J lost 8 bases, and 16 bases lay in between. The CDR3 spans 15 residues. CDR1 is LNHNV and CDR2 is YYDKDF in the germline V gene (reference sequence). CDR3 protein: CATSVRDDSYSPLHF. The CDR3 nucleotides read TGTGCCACCAGCGTGCGGGACGATAGTTATTCACCCCTCCACTTT.

The CDR3 loop is CAISKGLTGELFF. In DNA, the CDR3 is TGTGCCATCAGTAAGGGGCTCACCGGGGAGCTGTTTTTT. The chain employs TRBV10-3 and TRBJ2-2; possible D gene TRBD1, 5 bases. The CDR3 contains 13 residues. Per the germline V gene, CDR1 is ENHRY and CDR2 is SYGVKD. Trimming left V 5 bases short and J 4 bases short, with 8 bases between.

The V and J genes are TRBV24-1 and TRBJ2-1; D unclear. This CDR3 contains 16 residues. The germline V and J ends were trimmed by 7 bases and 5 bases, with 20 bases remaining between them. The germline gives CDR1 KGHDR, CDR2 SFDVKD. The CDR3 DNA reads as TGTGCCACCAGGAGCAGCCAAGAAGGCCTACACAATGAGCAGTTCTTC. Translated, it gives CATRSSQEGLHNEQFF.

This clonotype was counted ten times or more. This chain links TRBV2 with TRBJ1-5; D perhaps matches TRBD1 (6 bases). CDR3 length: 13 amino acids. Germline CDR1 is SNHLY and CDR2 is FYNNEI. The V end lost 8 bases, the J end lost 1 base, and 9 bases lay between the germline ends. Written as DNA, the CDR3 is TGTGCCAGCTCTGACAGGAGCAATCAGCCCCAGCATTTT. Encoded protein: CASSDRSNQPQHF.

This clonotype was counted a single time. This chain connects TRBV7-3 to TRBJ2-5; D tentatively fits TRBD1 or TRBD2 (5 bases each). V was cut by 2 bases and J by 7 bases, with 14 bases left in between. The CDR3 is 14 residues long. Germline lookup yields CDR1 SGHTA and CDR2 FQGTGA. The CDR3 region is CASSLSAGQGTQYF. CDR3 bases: TGTGCCAGCAGCTTATCGGCGGGTCAGGGGACCCAGTACTTC.

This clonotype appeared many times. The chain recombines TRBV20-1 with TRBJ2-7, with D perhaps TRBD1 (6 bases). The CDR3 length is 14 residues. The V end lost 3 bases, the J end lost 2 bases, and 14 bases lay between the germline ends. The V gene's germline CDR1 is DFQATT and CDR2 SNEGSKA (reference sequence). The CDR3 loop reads CSASDWDKAYEQYF. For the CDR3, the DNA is TGCAGTGCTAGCGATTGGGACAAAGCCTACGAGCAGTACTTC.

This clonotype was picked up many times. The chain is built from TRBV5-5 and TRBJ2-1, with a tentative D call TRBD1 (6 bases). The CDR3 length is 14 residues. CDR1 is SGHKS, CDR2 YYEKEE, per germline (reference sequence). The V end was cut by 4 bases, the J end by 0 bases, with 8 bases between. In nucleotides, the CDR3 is TGTGCCAGCAGCAGGGGGAGCTCCTACAATGAGCAGTTCTTC. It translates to CASSRGSSYNEQFF.

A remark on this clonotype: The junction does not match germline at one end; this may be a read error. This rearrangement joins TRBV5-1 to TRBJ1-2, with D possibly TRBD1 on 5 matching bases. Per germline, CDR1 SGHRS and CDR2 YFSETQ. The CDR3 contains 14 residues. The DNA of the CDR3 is TGCGCCAGCAGCTTGGCGGGCAGGGACTACGGCTACACCTTC. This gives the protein CASSLAGRDYGYTF.

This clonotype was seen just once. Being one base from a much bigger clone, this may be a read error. CDR3 protein: CASSRGAVVNSPLHF. The CDR3 DNA is TGTGCCAGCAGCCGGGGGGCGGTCGTGAATTCACCCCTCCACTTT. The chain uses TRBV7-8 and TRBJ1-6, with D possibly being TRBD1 (6 bases). V was trimmed by 5 bases and J by 7 bases, leaving 15 bases between them. Germline V lookup: CDR1 SGHVS, CDR2 FQNEAQ. The CDR3 loop spans 15 amino acids.

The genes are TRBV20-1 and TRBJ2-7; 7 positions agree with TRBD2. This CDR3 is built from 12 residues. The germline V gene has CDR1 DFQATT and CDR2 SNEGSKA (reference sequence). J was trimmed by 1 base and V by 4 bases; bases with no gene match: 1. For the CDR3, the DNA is TGCAGTGCTATGGGGGGGTCCTACGAGCAGTACTTC. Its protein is CSAMGGSYEQYF.

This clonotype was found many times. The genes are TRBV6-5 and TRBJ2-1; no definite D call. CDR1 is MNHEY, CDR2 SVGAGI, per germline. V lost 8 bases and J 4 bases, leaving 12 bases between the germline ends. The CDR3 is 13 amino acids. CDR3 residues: CASRRDGYNEQFF. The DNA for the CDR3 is TGTGCCAGCCGCAGAGACGGGTACAATGAGCAGTTCTTC.

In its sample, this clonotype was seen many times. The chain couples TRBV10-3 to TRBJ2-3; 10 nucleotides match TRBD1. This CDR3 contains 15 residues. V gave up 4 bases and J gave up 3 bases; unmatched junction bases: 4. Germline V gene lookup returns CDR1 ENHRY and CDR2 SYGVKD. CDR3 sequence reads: CAISGGQGVTDTQYF. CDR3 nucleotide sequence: TGTGCCATCAGTGGTGGACAGGGGGTAACAGATACGCAGTATTTT.

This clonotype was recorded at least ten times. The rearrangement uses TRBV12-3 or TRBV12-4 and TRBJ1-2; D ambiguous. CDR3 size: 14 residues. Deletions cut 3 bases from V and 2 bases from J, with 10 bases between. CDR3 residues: CASSFSVTNYGYTF. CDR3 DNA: TGTGCCAGCAGTTTCTCGGTAACGAACTATGGCTACACCTTC.

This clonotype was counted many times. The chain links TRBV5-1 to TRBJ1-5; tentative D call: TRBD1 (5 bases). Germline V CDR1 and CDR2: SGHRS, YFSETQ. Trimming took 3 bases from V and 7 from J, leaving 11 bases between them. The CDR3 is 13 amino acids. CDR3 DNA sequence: TGCGCCAGCAGCTGGGGGGAGAAGCAGCCCCAGCATTTT. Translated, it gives CASSWGEKQPQHF.

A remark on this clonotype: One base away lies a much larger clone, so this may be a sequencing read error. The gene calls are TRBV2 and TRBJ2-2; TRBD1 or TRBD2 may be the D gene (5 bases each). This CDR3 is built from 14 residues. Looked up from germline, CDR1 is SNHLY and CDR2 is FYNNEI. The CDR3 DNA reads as TGTGCCGGCAGCCGGGGACGGAACACCGGGGAGCTGTTTTTT. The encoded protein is CAGSRGRNTGELFF.

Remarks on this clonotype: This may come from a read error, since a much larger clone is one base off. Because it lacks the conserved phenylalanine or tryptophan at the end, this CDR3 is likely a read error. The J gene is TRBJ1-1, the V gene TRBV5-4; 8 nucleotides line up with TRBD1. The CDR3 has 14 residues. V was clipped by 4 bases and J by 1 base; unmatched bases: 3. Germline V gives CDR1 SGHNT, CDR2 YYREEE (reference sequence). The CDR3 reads CASSQGAANTEAFL. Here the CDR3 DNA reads TGTGCCAGCAGCCAGGGGGCGGCGAACACTGAAGCTTTCCTT.

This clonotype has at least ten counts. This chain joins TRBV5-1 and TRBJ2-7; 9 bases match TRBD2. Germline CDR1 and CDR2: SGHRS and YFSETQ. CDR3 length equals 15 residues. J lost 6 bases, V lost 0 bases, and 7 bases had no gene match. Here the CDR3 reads CASSLEASGVREQYF. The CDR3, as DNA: TGCGCCAGCAGCTTGGAGGCTAGCGGGGTCCGCGAGCAGTACTTC.

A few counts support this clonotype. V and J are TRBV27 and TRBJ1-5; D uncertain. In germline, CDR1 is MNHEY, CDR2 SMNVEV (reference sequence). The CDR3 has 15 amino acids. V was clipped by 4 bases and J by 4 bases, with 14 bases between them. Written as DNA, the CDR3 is TGTGCCAGCAGTTCTGGCCAGCGAAAAAATCAGCCCCAGCATTTT. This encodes CASSSGQRKNQPQHF.

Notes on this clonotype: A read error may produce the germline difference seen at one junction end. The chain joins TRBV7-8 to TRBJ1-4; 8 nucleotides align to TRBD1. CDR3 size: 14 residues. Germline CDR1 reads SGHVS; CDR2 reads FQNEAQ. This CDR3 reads CASSQGALGEELIF. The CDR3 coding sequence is TGTGCCAGCAGCCAGGGGGCCTTGGGTGAAGAACTGATTTTT.